This T cell receptor beta chain emerged from a study of cytomegalovirus exposure and HLA in healthy donors. Points from the study as a whole: Previously analyzed data showed that most TCR beta V segments were productive at a frequency of about 87% or about 30%. Later analysis placed DRB1 highest and HLA-C lowest in TCR association rates, which differed by HLA locus. It was reportedly the case that the classifier diagnosed cytomegalovirus status with high specificity and sensitivity.

PCR involved 60 Vbeta and 13 Jbeta primers. The method was immunoSEQ multiplex PCR; TCRdb's version includes in-frame clones alone and lacks a portion of them. This sample has about 200,000 clones, with roughly 68% found just once. As for this clone: Antigen specificity is unknown. The likely explanation is a read error, given a far larger clone one base away.

Trimming removed 10 bases at V and 5 bases at J, with 20 bases between. The CDR3 covers 15 residues. Germline loops: CDR1 MDHEN, CDR2 SYDVKM. The chain links TRBV28 to TRBJ2-2; a possible D gene is TRBD1 (6 bases). The sequenced sample consisted of PBMCs. This TCR was sampled from a man in his forties in good health and CMV-seropositive. DNA for the CDR3: TGTGCCAACAGGACGAAACAGGGCTGGACCGGGGAGCTGTTTTTT. Its translation is CANRTKQGWTGELFF.